One sample yielded the 2 T cell receptor beta chains listed below, sequenced in a study of OX40 agonist ivuxolimab in advanced cancers. Sequencing was performed with immunoSEQ multiplex PCR; in TCRdb, only in-frame clones are kept and a portion is missing. This sample has under 65,000 clones, with 75% to 90% found just once. The sample here was CD4+ or CD8+ T cells sorted from blood, taken in a trial of the OX40 agonist ivuxolimab. These receptor sequences come from an adult with an advanced solid tumor such as melanoma, head and neck, liver or kidney cancer.

The chain combines TRBV19 with TRBJ2-1; possibly TRBD2 for D (6 bases). The CDR3 consists of 15 residues. The V and J ends lost 3 bases and 5 bases respectively, with 14 bases between them. Germline CDR1 reads LNHDA; CDR2 reads SQIVND (reference sequence). CDR3 sequence: CASSIFGTLNNEQFF. CDR3 nucleotides: TGTGCCAGTAGTATCTTCGGGACTTTAAACAATGAGCAGTTCTTC. The whole variable domain, filled in from reference TRBV19 and TRBJ2-1, reads DGGITQSPKYLFRKEGQNVTLSCEQNLNHDAMYWYRQDPGQGLRLIYYSQIVNDFQKGDIAEGYSVSREKKESFPLTVTSAQKNPTAFYLCASSIFGTLNNEQFFGPGTRLTVL.

The CDR3 DNA reads TGTGCCAGCAGCTTGGATCCGGGGACAGGGGGCTCACCCCTCCACTTT. Translating it yields CASSLDPGTGGSPLHF. V gene TRBV5-4 combines with J gene TRBJ1-6; 12 nucleotides align to TRBD1. Germline CDR1 reads SGHNT; CDR2 reads YYREEE (reference sequence). V was clipped by 0 bases and J by 10 bases; unmatched bases: 5. The CDR3 is made up of 16 amino acids.